Following are 27 T cell receptor beta chains from one sample sequenced in a study of T cells in Graves' hyperthyroidism and ophthalmopathy. Template material for amplifying TCR beta CDR3 regions consisted of RNA transcripts. The TCR CDR3 was amplified in a first-round RT-PCR using the HTBI primer set. TCRdb analysed the multiplex PCR reads with MiXCR anew, one entry per CDR3 protein. Counted here are 560,000 or so distinct CDR3 sequences, less than 20% occurring once; the ten biggest clones make up 47%. Input material: blood. The receptors shown here come from a man aged 35 to 55 with Graves' ophthalmopathy.

V is TRBV6-2 or TRBV6-3 and J is TRBJ1-5; possibly TRBD1 for D (5 bases). The V end lost 5 bases, the J end lost 11 bases, and 19 bases lay between the germline ends. CDR3 length: 14 amino acids. The germline gives CDR1 MNHEY, CDR2 SVGEGT. CDR3 sequence reads: CASSDPGRGRSQHF. The CDR3 region has the DNA TGTGCCAGCAGTGACCCGGGACGAGGTAGGTCCCAGCATTTT.

This clonotype was observed at least ten times. The chain uses TRBV11-2 and TRBJ1-5; 7 bases align to TRBD1. Per germline, CDR1 SGHAT and CDR2 FQNNGV. The V segment lost 6 bases and the J segment 5 bases; nucleotides outside the gene matches: 7. The length of the CDR3 is 14 residues. CDR3 DNA sequence: TGTGCCAGCAGTCAGGGACAGTACCATCAGCCCCAGCATTTT. Its protein product is CASSQGQYHQPQHF.

The chain couples TRBV20-1 to TRBJ1-3, with D possibly TRBD1 on 5 matching bases. Trimming removed 8 bases from V and 3 bases from J, with 14 bases in between. The CDR3 length is 13 residues. Germline loops: CDR1 DFQATT, CDR2 SNEGSKA (reference sequence). The CDR3 protein is CSSSAGIGNTIYF. CDR3 DNA sequence: TGCAGTTCCTCCGCAGGGATTGGAAACACCATATATTTT.

This clonotype was found many times. The chain links TRBV6-1 to TRBJ2-1; D ambiguous. There are 16 residues in the CDR3. Trimming shortened V by 5 bases and J by 3 bases, and 17 bases separated the two germline ends. CDR1 and CDR2 (germline): MNHNS, SASEGT. The CDR3 sequence: CASSPLRFIDYNEQFF. CDR3 in DNA: TGTGCCAGCAGTCCCCTCAGGTTCATAGACTACAATGAGCAGTTCTTC.

This clonotype occurred many times. This rearrangement joins TRBV28 to TRBJ2-1, with TRBD2 matching over 14 bases. The CDR3 runs to 16 residues. Germline loops: CDR1 MDHEN, CDR2 SYDVKM. Trimming removed 2 bases from V and 12 bases from J; junction bases left unmatched: 9. CDR3 bases: TGTGCCAGCAGTTTACGCCGACTAGCGGGAGGGAAAGGGCAGTTCTTC. Residues: CASSLRRLAGGKGQFF. Looking up the rest from reference TRBV28 and TRBJ2-1 gives the full variable domain: DVKVTQSSRYLVKRTGEKVFLECVQDMDHENMFWYRQDPGLGLRLIYFSYDVKMKEKGDIPEGYSVSREKKERFSLILESASTNQTSMYLCASSLRRLAGGKGQFFGPGTRLTVL.

The sample holds many counts of this clonotype. The gene calls are TRBV28 and TRBJ2-2; 11 bases match TRBD2. CDR1 is MDHEN, CDR2 SYDVKM, per germline. Losses at the gene ends were 5 bases for V and 8 bases for J; bases not matched to a gene: 10. The CDR3 contains 16 residues. DNA for the CDR3: TGTGCCAGCAGTCCTCTTGGAACTAGCGGGAGTGGGGAGCTGTTTTTT. It codes for CASSPLGTSGSGELFF.

This chain links TRBV20-1 with TRBJ2-5; TRBD1 might be the D (6 bases). Germline V gene lookup returns CDR1 DFQATT and CDR2 SNEGSKA (reference sequence). The CDR3 extends over 12 amino acids. Between the trimmed V and J ends, which lost 4 bases and 2 bases, there was a span of 8 bases. This CDR3 reads CSATGQQETQYF. CDR3 nucleotides: TGCAGTGCTACTGGACAGCAAGAGACCCAGTACTTC.

DNA of the CDR3: TGTGCCTGCGGGGCGGGCTCTAGCACAGATACGCAGTATTTT. As protein: CACGAGSSTDTQYF. The V and J genes are TRBV7-9 and TRBJ2-3, with D maybe TRBD2 (6 bases). The CDR3 runs 14 residues. CDR1 is SEHNR and CDR2 is FQNEAQ in the germline V gene (reference sequence). Trimming took 11 bases from V and 0 from J, leaving 15 bases between them.

This clonotype occurred a few times. The chain uses TRBV7-6 and TRBJ2-5; D is unclear. Germline assignment: CDR1 SGHVS and CDR2 FNYEAQ. CDR3 length: 15 amino acids. Trimming shortened V by 2 bases and J by 4 bases, and 14 bases separated the two germline ends. The CDR3 nucleotides are TGTGCCAGCAGCTTACAGAGTCTAGATGGAGAGACCCAGTACTTC. The encoded protein is CASSLQSLDGETQYF.

The chain is built from TRBV29-1 and TRBJ1-2; possibly TRBD1 for D (6 bases). Trimming removed 7 bases from V and 4 bases from J, with 13 bases in between. Germline CDR1 SQVTM, CDR2 ANQGSEA. This CDR3 has 12 amino acids. As DNA, the CDR3 is TGCAGCGCACGGACAGACTCCTATGGCTACACCTTC. Residues: CSARTDSYGYTF.

To note about this clonotype: A much more abundant neighbour one base away suggests this may be a read error. V gene TRBV28 combines with J gene TRBJ1-1; 7 bases are a match to TRBD1. The germline gives CDR1 MDHEN, CDR2 SYDVKM. J lost 1 base, V lost 5 bases, and 7 bases had no gene match. This CDR3 has 15 amino acids. Here the CDR3 DNA reads TGTGCCAGCAGTGGTGACGGGACAGCGAACACTGAAGCTTTCTTT. Residues: CASSGDGTANTEAFF. Looking up the rest from reference TRBV28 and TRBJ1-1 gives the full variable domain: DVKVTQSSRYLVKRTGEKVFLECVQDMDHENMFWYRQDPGLGLRLIYFSYDVKMKEKGDIPEGYSVSREKKERFSLILESASTNQTSMYLCASSGDGTANTEAFFGQGTRLTVV.

This clonotype appeared a few times. The rearrangement uses TRBV4-1 and TRBJ2-2, with a weak D call TRBD2 (5 bases). The CDR3 length is 17 residues. Trimming stripped 4 bases from V and 0 bases from J, with 15 bases between. CDR1 and CDR2 from the germline V gene are MGHRA and YSYEKL. DNA of the CDR3: TGCGCCAGCAGCCCTCGGCGGGCCGGCCCGAACACCGGGGAGCTGTTTTTT. This codes for CASSPRRAGPNTGELFF.

In its sample, this clonotype was seen many times. The chain joins TRBV6-1 to TRBJ2-5; 7 nucleotides match TRBD2. The CDR3 sequence is 15 residues long. V gave up 5 bases and J gave up 8 bases; unmatched junction bases: 14. CDR1 is MNHNS and CDR2 is SASEGT in the germline V gene. CDR3 sequence (DNA): TGTGCCAGCAGTTCCAACGGGGACCCTAGCGGAACCCAGTACTTC. Translated, it gives CASSSNGDPSGTQYF.

This clonotype was picked up a small number of times. V and J are TRBV7-2 and TRBJ2-5, with D perhaps TRBD1 (6 bases). The germline V gene encodes CDR1 SGHTA and CDR2 FQGNSA. The CDR3 has 14 residues. Trimming shortened V by 2 bases and J by 5 bases, and 12 bases separated the two germline ends. CDR3 in amino acids: CASSLQGPGETQYF. CDR3 nucleotides: TGTGCCAGCAGCTTACAGGGGCCAGGGGAGACCCAGTACTTC.

This chain uses TRBV7-9 with TRBJ2-3; D gene ambiguous. The CDR3 sequence is 15 residues long. Germline V gene lookup returns CDR1 SEHNR and CDR2 FQNEAQ (reference sequence). V shed 2 bases and J shed 3 bases, with 12 bases lying between them. This chain's CDR3 is CASSLSPLITDTQYF. In DNA, the CDR3 is TGTGCCAGCAGCTTAAGCCCTCTGATAACAGATACGCAGTATTTT.

The sample holds many counts of this clonotype. The chain uses TRBV28 and TRBJ2-5; possible D gene TRBD1, 6 bases. V gave up 6 bases and J gave up 5 bases, with 10 bases separating them. Germline CDR1 reads MDHEN; CDR2 reads SYDVKM. The CDR3 is made up of 12 amino acids. In nucleotides, the CDR3 is TGTGCCAGCAGGACAGGTTACGAGACCCAGTACTTC. Translating gives CASRTGYETQYF.

This chain connects TRBV3-1 to TRBJ1-2, with TRBD1 identical over 10 bases. The J segment lost 6 bases and the V segment lost 1 base, leaving 5 bases of the junction unmatched. This CDR3 is 15 amino acids long. Germline lookup yields CDR1 LGHDT and CDR2 YNNKEL (reference sequence). The CDR3 DNA follows: TGTGCCAGCAGCCAAGCCGGGACAGGGGTGGATGGCTACACCTTC. This encodes CASSQAGTGVDGYTF.

The V call is TRBV20-1, the J call TRBJ2-5; D uncertain. Germline CDR1 DFQATT, CDR2 SNEGSKA (reference sequence). The CDR3 has 11 residues. Trimming pared 4 bases from V and 4 bases from J, leaving 7 bases between. The CDR3 here is CSATVGETQYF. In DNA form, the CDR3 reads TGCAGTGCTACAGTGGGAGAGACCCAGTACTTC.

This clonotype was detected a few times. The chain employs TRBV3-1 and TRBJ2-7; D possibly corresponds to TRBD2 (5 bases). The CDR3 runs to 12 residues. The germline V and J ends were trimmed by 9 bases and 1 base, with 10 bases remaining between them. Germline V CDR1 and CDR2: LGHDT, YNNKEL (reference sequence). The CDR3: CASGLSSYEQYF. The CDR3, as DNA: TGTGCCAGTGGACTTTCTTCCTACGAGCAGTACTTC.

The rearrangement joins TRBV6-5 to TRBJ2-2, with D unclear. The germline V and J ends were trimmed by 7 bases and 4 bases, with 13 bases remaining between them. This CDR3 contains 14 residues. The V gene's germline CDR1 is MNHEY and CDR2 SVGAGI. The CDR3 region has the DNA TGTGCCAGCATTCCTCTGATGGGCACCGGGGAGCTGTTTTTT. It codes for CASIPLMGTGELFF.

The CDR3, as DNA: TGTGCCAGCAGCCTAGCGGGAACAACCTACAATGAGCAGTTCTTC. This gives the protein CASSLAGTTYNEQFF. The chain combines TRBV7-3 with TRBJ2-1; 9 bases match TRBD2. The CDR3 covers 15 residues. Unmatched junction bases numbered 4, after V lost 5 bases and J lost 2 bases. Looked up from germline, CDR1 is SGHTA and CDR2 is FQGTGA.

This clonotype has only a few counts. The chain combines TRBV7-2 with TRBJ1-2, with TRBD1 matching over 10 bases. The CDR3 has 14 residues. With V trimmed by 1 base and J by 4 bases, 0 bases remained unmatched. Germline-derived CDR1 and CDR2 are SGHTA and FQGNSA. The CDR3 here is CASSLGTGGYGYTF. The CDR3 DNA follows: TGTGCCAGCAGCTTAGGGACAGGGGGCTATGGCTACACCTTC.

The rearrangement uses TRBV5-1 and TRBJ2-5; D may be TRBD2 (5 bases). Germline V gene data show CDR1 as SGHRS and CDR2 as YFSETQ. This CDR3 contains 13 residues. V was cut by 4 bases and J by 2 bases, with 9 bases left in between. The chain's CDR3 is CASSPDFQETQYF. In nucleotides, the CDR3 is TGCGCCAGCAGCCCGGACTTTCAAGAGACCCAGTACTTC.

This clonotype was detected only a few times. The chain recombines TRBV20-1 with TRBJ2-3, with D unclear. The CDR3 totals 16 residues. Germline V gene sequence: CDR1 DFQATT, CDR2 SNEGSKA (reference sequence). V was clipped by 3 bases and J by 0 bases, with 16 bases between them. The chain's CDR3 is CSASLAGGASTDTQYF. The CDR3 nucleotides read TGCAGTGCTAGTCTGGCAGGCGGCGCAAGCACAGATACGCAGTATTTT.

This sequence joins TRBV4-1 and TRBJ2-1; TRBD2 matches 8 bases. V gave up 1 base and J gave up 4 bases; unmatched junction bases: 3. The germline V gene has CDR1 MGHRA and CDR2 YSYEKL. The CDR3 spans 15 residues. In nucleotides, the CDR3 is TGCGCCAGCAGCCAAGGGGTAGCGGGATACAATGAGCAGTTCTTC. Its translation is CASSQGVAGYNEQFF.

The chain is built from TRBV18 and TRBJ2-5; tentatively, D is TRBD1 or TRBD2 (6 bases each). This CDR3 region has 18 residues. Trimming took off 1 base at V and 4 bases at J, with 22 bases between the two ends. Germline-derived CDR1 and CDR2 are KGHSH and LQKENI. In nucleotides, the CDR3 is TGTGCCAGCTCACCACTATATGCCGTAGGGGGGATGCGAGAGACCCAGTACTTC. Translated, it gives CASSPLYAVGGMRETQYF.

This clonotype was observed many times. J is TRBJ2-7 and V is TRBV7-2; 9 positions agree with TRBD2. This CDR3 is 15 amino acids long. V lost 2 bases and J lost 7; bases outside the gene matches: 9. Germline-derived CDR1 and CDR2 are SGHTA and FQGNSA. This chain's CDR3 is CASSLSSGRTLEQYF. CDR3 DNA: TGTGCCAGCAGCTTATCAAGCGGGAGGACGTTGGAGCAGTACTTC.